This T cell receptor beta chain was sequenced during a study of T-cell reconstitution after alpha-beta-depleted transplantation in children. As for this clonotype: The antigen is not known.

CDR3 length: 16 amino acids. Germline trimming cut 5 bases from V and 11 bases from J; bases unmatched to any gene: 13. TCRbeta library preparation incorporated unique molecular identifiers. Each CDR3 protein gets one entry after TCRdb re-called the PCR reads with MiXCR. This table holds about 980,000 distinct CDR3 sequences, about 26% found once. Whole-study findings and limits: Some patients' high day-60 TCRbeta diversity was attributed to recipient cells surviving conditioning. A year had passed since transplant, and T-cell counts and diversity by then came mostly from newly produced T cells. About two months after transplant, alpha-beta T cells reportedly came from several hundred expanded graft clones.

Sequenced here: PBMCs, mostly from graft donor cells, sampled 360 days after TCRalphabeta/CD19-depleted stem cell transplant. The receptor was derived from a boy less than two years old who had a stem cell transplant for SCID, so the T cells may come from the graft donor. The V and J genes are TRBV12-3 or TRBV12-4 and TRBJ1-6; 9 bases agree with TRBD1. The CDR3 region has the DNA TGTGCCAGCAGTACTGGGACAGGGACCCGGGACCCACCCCTCCACTTT. It specifies CASSTGTGTRDPPLHF.